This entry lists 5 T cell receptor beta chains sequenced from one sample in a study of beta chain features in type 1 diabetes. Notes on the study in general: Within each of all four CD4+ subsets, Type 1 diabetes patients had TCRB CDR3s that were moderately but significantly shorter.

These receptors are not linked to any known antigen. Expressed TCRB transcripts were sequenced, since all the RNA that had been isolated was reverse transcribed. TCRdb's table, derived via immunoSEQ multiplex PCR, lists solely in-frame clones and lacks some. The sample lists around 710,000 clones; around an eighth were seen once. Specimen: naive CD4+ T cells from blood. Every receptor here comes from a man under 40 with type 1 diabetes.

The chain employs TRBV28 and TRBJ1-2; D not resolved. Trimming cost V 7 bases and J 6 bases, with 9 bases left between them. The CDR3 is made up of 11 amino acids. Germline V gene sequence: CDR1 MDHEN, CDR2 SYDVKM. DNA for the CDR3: TGTGCCAGCATTTCTGTGGATGGCTACACCTTC. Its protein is CASISVDGYTF.

The CDR3 here is CASSDRPSQAQYF. CDR3 sequence (DNA): TGTGCCAGCAGTGACCGGCCCTCGCAAGCGCAGTACTTC. The V gene is TRBV6-1, the J gene TRBJ2-7; D ambiguous. Per the germline V gene, CDR1 is MNHNS and CDR2 is SASEGT. CDR3 length equals 13 residues. Between the trimmed V and J ends, which lost 3 bases and 9 bases, there was a span of 15 bases.

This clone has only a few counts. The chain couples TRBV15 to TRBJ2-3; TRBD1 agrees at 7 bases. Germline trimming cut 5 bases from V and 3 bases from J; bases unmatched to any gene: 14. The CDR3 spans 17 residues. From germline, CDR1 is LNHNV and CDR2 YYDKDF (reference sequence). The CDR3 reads CATSPRETGLRTDTQYF. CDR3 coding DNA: TGTGCCACCAGCCCTAGGGAGACAGGGTTAAGGACAGATACGCAGTATTTT.

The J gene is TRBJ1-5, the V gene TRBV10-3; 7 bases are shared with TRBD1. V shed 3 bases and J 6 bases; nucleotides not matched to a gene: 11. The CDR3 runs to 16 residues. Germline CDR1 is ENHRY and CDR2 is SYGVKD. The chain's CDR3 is CAISDSVGQVRQPQHF. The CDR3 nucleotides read TGTGCCATCAGTGATTCGGTAGGACAGGTTCGTCAGCCCCAGCATTTT.

CDR3 region: CASPPPGQETTNEKLFF. CDR3 coding DNA: TGTGCCTCGCCGCCTCCGGGACAGGAGACAACTAATGAAAAACTGTTTTTT. V is TRBV30 and J is TRBJ1-4, with 8 bases aligning to TRBD1. V shed 7 bases and J 0 bases; nucleotides not matched to a gene: 13. Per the germline V gene, CDR1 is GTSNPN and CDR2 is SVGIG (reference sequence). The CDR3 extends over 17 amino acids.